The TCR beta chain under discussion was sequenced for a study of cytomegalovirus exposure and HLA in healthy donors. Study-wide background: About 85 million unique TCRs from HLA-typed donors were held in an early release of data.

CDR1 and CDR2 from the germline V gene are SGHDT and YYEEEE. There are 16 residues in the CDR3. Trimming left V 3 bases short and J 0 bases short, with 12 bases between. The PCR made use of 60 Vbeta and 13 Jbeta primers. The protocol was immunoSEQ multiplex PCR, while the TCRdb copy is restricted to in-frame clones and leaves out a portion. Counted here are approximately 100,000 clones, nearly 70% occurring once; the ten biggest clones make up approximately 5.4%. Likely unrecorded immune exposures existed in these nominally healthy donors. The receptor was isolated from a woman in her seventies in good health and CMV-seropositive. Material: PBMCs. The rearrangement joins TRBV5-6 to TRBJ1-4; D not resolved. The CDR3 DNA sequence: TGTGCCAGCAGCTATCTTTCCCCTGCAACTAATGAAAAACTGTTTTTT. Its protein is CASSYLSPATNEKLFF.